This T cell receptor beta chain was sequenced for a study of OX40 agonist ivuxolimab in advanced cancers. The overall study: Patients received the agonistic anti-OX40 (CD134) antibody ivuxolimab.

Anyone with autoimmune disease history or systemic immunosuppression was excluded. Data came from immunoSEQ multiplex PCR; TCRdb stores just in-frame clones and leaves some out. The sample carries tens of thousands of clones, nearly 90% recorded once. In germline, CDR1 is SNHLY, CDR2 FYNNEI. The CDR3 is 13 residues long. V shed 6 bases, J shed 4 bases, and the junction held 4 bases outside the gene matches. A word on this clone: Antigen specificity is unknown.

Study-wide results and caveats: Among the lowest levels of clonal expansion were found in partial responders at 0.1-3.0 mg/kg.

The clonotype originates from an adult with an advanced solid tumor such as melanoma, head and neck, liver or kidney cancer. J is TRBJ1-2 and V is TRBV2; TRBD1 matches 8 bases. Sequences were derived from CD4+ or CD8+ T cells sorted from blood, sampled in a trial of the OX40 agonist ivuxolimab. The CDR3 DNA follows: TGTGCCAGCAGCCTTGGACAGGGCTATGGCTACACCTTC. As protein: CASSLGQGYGYTF.